This T cell receptor beta chain came from a study of Graves' ophthalmopathy and Graves' hyperthyroidism. Broader study findings: Detection in blood was also observed for most expanded thyroid clonotypes above 0.001 frequency. Cross-validated, the 13-signature model showed 87.88%/81.08% sensitivity/specificity, and 80%/75% in the test set. As the model predicted ophthalmopathy progression, it achieved a sensitivity of nearly 71% and a specificity of approximately 72%.

The study amplified TCR beta CDR3 regions using RNA transcripts. First-round RT-PCR with HTBI primers preceded a second-round multiplex PCR. TCRdb redid the calling of the multiplex PCR reads with MiXCR, one entry per CDR3 protein. Among 650,000 to 900,000 distinct CDR3 sequences listed, about 44% were seen once. V dropped 1 base and J dropped 7 bases, with 8 bases sitting between them. Germline-derived CDR1 and CDR2 are SEHNR and FQNEAQ (reference sequence). This CDR3 region has 12 residues. This clonotype was seen just once. The antigen is unknown. Other autoimmune disease, uncontrolled infection, pregnancy and lactation led to exclusion.

The TCR was taken from an adult man with Graves' ophthalmopathy. The chain is built from TRBV7-9 and TRBJ2-7; D ambiguous. The sample taken for sequencing was peripheral blood. CDR3 sequence (DNA): TGTGCCAGCAGCTTAGGAGACGGGGAGCAGTACTTC. It translates to CASSLGDGEQYF.